A selection of T cell receptor beta chains follows, all from one sample in a study of OX40 agonist ivuxolimab in advanced cancers. Method: immunoSEQ multiplex PCR; TCRdb's copy keeps in-frame clones and lacks some. This table holds tens of thousands of clones, about 88% found once. This material consisted of CD4+ or CD8+ T cells sorted from blood, taken in a trial of the OX40 agonist ivuxolimab. The source is an adult with an advanced solid tumor such as melanoma, head and neck, liver or kidney cancer. The CDR3 runs from the conserved cysteine through the conserved F or W. Each record gives: V gene, J gene, clone size, D gene, CDR3 protein, CDR3 DNA. The D gene is left open where the match is weak. Not all rows give a size; the values are once, few, many and, for expanded clones, a class.

TRBV19,TRBJ2-7,NA,TRBD1,CASSMNSRQGSFEQYF,TGTGCCAGTAGTATGAATTCACGACAGGGGAGTTTCGAGCAGTACTTC
TRBV19,TRBJ2-7,NA,NA,CASSPTGPYRYEQYF,TGTGCCAGTAGTCCCACCGGGCCCTACCGCTACGAGCAGTACTTC
TRBV4-3,TRBJ1-1,NA,NA,CASSSYLNTEAFF,TGCGCCAGCAGCTCCTACCTGAACACTGAAGCTTTCTTT
TRBV28,TRBJ2-7,once,NA,CASKGLSSEQYF,TGTGCCAGCAAGGGGTTGTCGTCCGAGCAGTACTTC
TRBV28,TRBJ2-1,NA,TRBD1,CASSLSRGQSEFF,TGTGCCAGCAGTTTATCCCGGGGACAGTCAGAGTTCTTC
TRBV9,TRBJ1-1,NA,NA,CASSEVENTEAFF,TGTGCCAGCAGCGAGGTCGAGAACACTGAAGCTTTCTTT
TRBV7-3,TRBJ2-1,NA,NA,CASSQDPSYNEQFF,TGTGCCAGCAGTCAGGATCCGTCCTACAATGAGCAGTTCTTC
TRBV14,TRBJ2-5,NA,NA,CASSQGALETQYF,TGTGCCAGCAGCCAGGGGGCGTTGGAGACCCAGTACTTC
TRBV19,TRBJ2-2,NA,NA,CASSPLGGELFF,TGTGCCAGTAGTCCCCTTGGCGGGGAGCTGTTTTTT
TRBV19,TRBJ2-1,NA,NA,CASSPFIAEQYNEQFF,TGTGCCAGTAGCCCCTTTATAGCGGAGCAATACAATGAGCAGTTCTTC
TRBV14,TRBJ2-1,few,NA,CASSQGHWDEQFF,TGTGCCAGCAGCCAAGGGCACTGGGATGAGCAGTTCTTC
TRBV28,TRBJ2-2,NA,TRBD1,CASSFVRGTGGPGELFF,TGTGCCAGCAGTTTCGTAAGGGGGACAGGGGGACCCGGGGAGCTGTTTTTT
TRBV5-4,TRBJ1-3,NA,NA,CASSLFATDSGNTIYF,TGTGCCAGCAGCTTGTTCGCCACAGACTCTGGAAACACCATATATTTT
TRBV6-6,TRBJ2-1,NA,TRBD2,CASRGGLAGGDNEQFF,TGTGCCAGCAGGGGGGGACTAGCGGGAGGGGACAATGAGCAGTTCTTC
TRBV7-2,TRBJ2-1,NA,NA,CASSRDRAGRSYNEQFF,TGTGCCAGCAGCCGGGATCGGGCGGGCCGATCCTACAATGAGCAGTTCTTC
TRBV4-3,TRBJ2-7,NA,NA,CASSQVRNSPTVEQYF,TGCGCCAGCAGCCAAGTCCGGAATAGCCCCACGGTCGAGCAGTACTTC
TRBV5-1,TRBJ2-7,NA,NA,CASSLEWGGYEQYF,TGCGCCAGCAGCTTGGAGTGGGGTGGCTACGAGCAGTACTTC
TRBV27,TRBJ2-7,once,TRBD2,CASSFWGREWYF,TGTGCCAGCAGTTTCTGGGGGAGGGAGTGGTACTTC
TRBV18,TRBJ2-1,NA,TRBD2,CASSPNGLAGGPDEQFF,TGTGCCAGCTCACCAAACGGGCTAGCGGGAGGGCCGGATGAGCAGTTCTTC
TRBV7-3,TRBJ2-7,NA,TRBD2,CASSLMGGSYEQYF,TGTGCCAGCAGCTTAATGGGAGGGTCCTACGAGCAGTACTTC
TRBV25-1,TRBJ2-7,NA,NA,CASSDWPDEQYF,TGTGCCAGCAGTGACTGGCCGGACGAGCAGTACTTC
TRBV7-8,TRBJ2-1,NA,NA,CASSPGLDAYNEQFF,TGTGCCAGCAGCCCAGGACTGGATGCCTACAATGAGCAGTTCTTC
TRBV5-4,TRBJ2-7,NA,NA,CASSLGALENEQYF,TGTGCCAGCAGCTTGGGTGCCTTAGAGAACGAGCAGTACTTC
TRBV27,TRBJ2-1,NA,NA,CASSPPPSDTHHSRNEQFF,TGTGCCAGCAGTCCACCTCCATCCGACACCCACCACAGTAGGAATGAGCAGTTCTTC
TRBV7-9,TRBJ2-5,NA,TRBD1,CASSLTGTAQETQYF,TGTGCCAGCAGCTTAACCGGGACAGCTCAAGAGACCCAGTACTTC
TRBV11-2,TRBJ1-2,NA,NA,CASSLGQSSGYGYTF,TGTGCCAGCAGCTTAGGACAGTCCTCGGGCTATGGCTACACCTTC
TRBV28,TRBJ1-4,NA,NA,CASSQATYRATNEKLFF,TGTGCCAGCAGCCAAGCTACGTACCGGGCAACTAATGAAAAACTGTTTTTT
TRBV4-3,TRBJ1-5,once,NA,CASSQDAVGGYSNQPQHF,TGCGCCAGCAGCCAAGATGCGGTAGGGGGGTATAGCAATCAGCCCCAGCATTTT
TRBV12-5,TRBJ2-1,NA,TRBD2,CASGLAASYNEQFF,TGTGCTAGTGGCCTAGCGGCCTCCTACAATGAGCAGTTCTTC
TRBV11-2,TRBJ2-5,NA,TRBD1,CASSLWTGANQETQYF,TGTGCCAGCAGCTTATGGACAGGGGCGAACCAAGAGACCCAGTACTTC
TRBV7-9,TRBJ1-4,NA,TRBD1,CASRPGQGWEKLFF,TGTGCCAGCAGGCCGGGACAGGGTTGGGAAAAACTGTTTTTT
TRBV9,TRBJ2-1,NA,TRBD2,CASSVGSGSANEQFF,TGTGCCAGCAGCGTAGGTAGCGGGAGCGCCAATGAGCAGTTCTTC
TRBV27,TRBJ2-7,NA,NA,CASSLSGASFYEQYF,TGTGCCAGCAGTTTATCAGGGGCCTCGTTCTACGAGCAGTACTTC
TRBV6-6,TRBJ1-2,NA,NA,CATEWGGGYTF,TGTGCCACCGAGTGGGGAGGCGGCTACACCTTC
TRBV13,TRBJ2-7,once,TRBD1,CASSLFGTGGYEQYF,TGTGCCAGCAGCTTATTCGGGACAGGGGGCTACGAGCAGTACTTC
TRBV2,TRBJ1-2,NA,NA,CASSDWLYGYTF,TGTGCCAGCAGTGACTGGCTCTATGGCTACACCTTC
TRBV6-4,TRBJ2-3,NA,TRBD2,CASSVSGSLGDTQYF,TGTGCCAGCAGTGTTAGCGGGAGCCTTGGAGATACGCAGTATTTT
TRBV29-1,TRBJ2-1,NA,TRBD2,CSVEEPGLQPWSSYNEQFF,TGCAGCGTTGAAGAGCCGGGACTACAACCCTGGAGCTCCTACAATGAGCAGTTCTTC
TRBV7-9,TRBJ2-1,NA,NA,CASLPPPFNEQFF,TGTGCCAGCCTGCCCCCCCCCTTCAATGAGCAGTTCTTC
TRBV11-3,TRBJ2-1,NA,TRBD2,CASSSDPLAGDNEQFF,TGTGCCAGCAGCTCCGACCCACTAGCGGGGGACAATGAGCAGTTCTTC
TRBV29-1,TRBJ2-3,NA,NA,CSEGVADTQYF,TGCAGCGAAGGGGTAGCTGATACGCAGTATTTT
TRBV11-2,TRBJ1-4,NA,TRBD1,CASSLDGTADNEKLFF,TGTGCCAGCAGCTTAGATGGGACAGCCGATAATGAAAAACTGTTTTTT
TRBV28,TRBJ2-7,NA,TRBD1,CASRRGQGANEQYF,TGTGCCAGCAGGAGGGGACAGGGGGCAAACGAGCAGTACTTC
TRBV27,TRBJ1-5,NA,NA,CASRINSNQPQHF,TGTGCCAGCAGGATAAATAGCAATCAGCCCCAGCATTTT
TRBV9,TRBJ2-7,NA,TRBD1,CASSAGTGYEQYF,TGTGCCAGCAGCGCCGGGACAGGGTACGAGCAGTACTTC
TRBV2,TRBJ1-6,NA,NA,CASSGPGTLSSFPLHF,TGTGCCAGCAGTGGGCCGGGGACCCTATCGAGCTTTCCCCTCCACTTT
TRBV7-6,TRBJ1-4,NA,NA,CASSRTGTRGEKLFF,TGTGCCAGCAGCCGTACAGGTACTAGAGGTGAAAAACTGTTTTTT
TRBV28,TRBJ2-1,NA,NA,CASSWVNEQFF,TGTGCCAGCAGTTGGGTCAATGAGCAGTTCTTC
TRBV6-6,TRBJ2-7,NA,TRBD2,CASSPGLAGGYEQYF,TGTGCCAGCAGCCCCGGACTAGCGGGAGGCTACGAGCAGTACTTC
TRBV19,TRBJ1-2,NA,NA,CATNYDKNYGYTF,TGTGCCACTAATTACGACAAGAACTATGGCTACACCTTC
TRBV7-9,TRBJ2-7,NA,NA,CASSTRQDSKNEQYF,TGTGCCAGCAGCACCCGTCAGGACAGTAAGAACGAGCAGTACTTC
TRBV9,TRBJ2-1,NA,NA,CASSVEGETIRNEQFF,TGTGCCAGCAGCGTCGAGGGTGAGACAATACGGAATGAGCAGTTCTTC